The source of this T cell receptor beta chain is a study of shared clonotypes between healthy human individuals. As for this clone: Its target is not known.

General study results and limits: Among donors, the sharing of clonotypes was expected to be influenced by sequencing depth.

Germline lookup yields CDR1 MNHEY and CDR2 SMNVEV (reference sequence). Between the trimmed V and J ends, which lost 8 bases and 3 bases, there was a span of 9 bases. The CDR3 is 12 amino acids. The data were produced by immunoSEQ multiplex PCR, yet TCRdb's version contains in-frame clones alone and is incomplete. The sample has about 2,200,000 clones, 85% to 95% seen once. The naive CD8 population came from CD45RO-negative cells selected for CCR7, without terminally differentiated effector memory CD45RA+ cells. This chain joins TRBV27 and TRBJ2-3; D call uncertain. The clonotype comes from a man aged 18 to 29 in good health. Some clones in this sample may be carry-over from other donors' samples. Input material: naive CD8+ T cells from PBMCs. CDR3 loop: CASYSRTDTQYF. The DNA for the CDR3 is TGTGCCAGCTACAGTCGAACAGATACGCAGTATTTT.